These T cell receptor beta chains were read from a single sample in a study of post-analysis software for immune sequencing data. From the PCR reads, TCRdb called clonotypes with MiXCR, one entry per CDR3 protein. The data contain roughly 870,000 distinct CDR3 sequences, roughly half of them singletons. The sample consisted of blood. These receptors came from a girl aged 10 to 17 with multiple sclerosis. Each CDR3 is given with its conserved first and last residue. A D gene is named only where the DNA matches it firmly. Clone size is given for some rows only: seen once, a few or many times, or a class if the clone is expanded.

>-|TRBJ2-7|TRBV5-4|-
CASSWTGNYEQYF
TGTGCCAGCAGTTGGACTGGTAACTACGAGCAGTACTTC
>-|TRBJ2-4|TRBV27|few
CASSSVPSRQYF
TGTGCCAGCAGTTCAGTCCCTTCGAGGCAGTACTTC
>TRBD1|TRBJ1-2|TRBV29-1|-
CSIIFQGADGYTF
TGCAGCATTATCTTTCAGGGGGCTGATGGCTACACCTTC
>-|TRBJ1-1|TRBV12-3/TRBV12-4|-
CASYRDQNTEAFF
TGTGCCAGTTACAGGGACCAGAACACTGAAGCTTTCTTT
>-|TRBJ2-5|TRBV29-1|few
CTLSAGETQYF
TGCACCCTCTCGGCGGGGGAGACCCAGTACTTC
>-|TRBJ2-5|TRBV7-2|-
CASSSHTQGTQYF
TGTGCCAGCAGCTCACATACCCAAGGGACCCAGTACTTC
>-|TRBJ2-7|TRBV20-1|few
CSATRLVSYEQYF
TGCAGTGCGACCAGACTAGTCTCCTACGAGCAGTACTTC
>-|TRBJ2-5|TRBV10-3|-
CAISELETQYF
TGTGCCATCAGTGAGTTGGAGACCCAGTACTTC
>-|TRBJ2-5|TRBV7-8|-
CASSLEASRPMPLGETQYF
TGTGCCAGCAGCTTAGAAGCTTCGCGGCCTATGCCACTTGGAGAGACCCAGTACTTC
>TRBD1|TRBJ2-3|TRBV12-3/TRBV12-4|-
CASSFRQGNTDTQYF
TGTGCCAGCAGTTTTAGACAGGGTAACACAGATACGCAGTATTTT
>-|TRBJ2-5|TRBV12-3/TRBV12-4|-
CASSDWRGGQETQYF
TGTGCCAGCAGCGACTGGAGGGGGGGACAAGAGACCCAGTACTTC
>-|TRBJ2-3|TRBV9|-
CASSLQRDPSLAQYF
TGTGCCAGCAGCCTTCAGCGAGACCCCAGCCTGGCGCAGTATTTT
>TRBD1|TRBJ1-2|TRBV5-4|few
CASSLGSQGTNYGYTF
TGTGCCAGCAGCTTGGGATCACAGGGGACTAACTATGGCTACACCTTC
>-|TRBJ2-1|TRBV29-1|-
CSGAASNEQFF
TGCAGCGGGGCAGCTTCGAATGAGCAGTTCTTC
>TRBD1|TRBJ1-2|TRBV20-1|few
CSAPDRGLLGYTF
TGCAGTGCCCCGGACAGGGGGCTCCTTGGCTACACCTTC
>TRBD1|TRBJ1-2|TRBV5-5|few
CASSSRQGLSNYGYTF
TGTGCCAGCAGCTCGAGACAGGGACTATCGAACTATGGCTACACCTTC
>-|TRBJ2-5|TRBV10-3|once
CAISESWRGEETQYF
TGTGCCATCAGTGAGTCGTGGCGGGGTGAAGAGACCCAGTACTTC
>-|TRBJ2-7|TRBV20-1|-
CSARARAPYEQYF
TGCAGTGCTAGAGCGCGGGCCCCCTACGAGCAGTACTTC
>TRBD1|TRBJ2-5|TRBV3-1|-
CASSQRGQNQETQYF
TGTGCCAGCAGCCAAAGGGGACAGAACCAAGAGACCCAGTACTTC
>-|TRBJ1-2|TRBV7-9|-
CASSSTVAGGKDGYTF
TGTGCCAGCAGCTCGACTGTGGCCGGGGGGAAAGATGGCTACACCTTC